One sample yielded the 9 T cell receptor beta chains listed below, sequenced in a study of cytomegalovirus exposure and HLA in healthy donors. Both 60 Vbeta primers and 13 Jbeta primers went into the PCR. Sequencing was performed with immunoSEQ multiplex PCR; in TCRdb, only in-frame clones are kept and a portion is missing. The sample's table shows 45,000 to 55,000 clones. Sequenced: PBMCs. The receptor set was obtained from a woman in her 50s in good health and CMV-seropositive.

This sequence joins TRBV6-1 and TRBJ1-2, with D possibly being TRBD1 (6 bases). Germline values: CDR1 MNHNS, CDR2 SASEGT. V was shortened by 2 bases and J by 7 bases, with 11 bases between the two germline ends. This CDR3 comprises 13 residues. The CDR3 loop reads CASSEFGTRGYTF. The CDR3 DNA sequence: TGTGCCAGCAGTGAATTCGGGACACGTGGCTACACCTTC.

The chain employs TRBV6-1 and TRBJ1-1; the D is unclear. This CDR3 has 13 amino acids. Germline V lookup: CDR1 MNHNS, CDR2 SASEGT. The DNA for the CDR3 is TGTGCTCTTCTAATGGTGACAACTGGTGAAGCTTTCTTT. Its protein is CALLMVTTGEAFF.

The J gene is TRBJ1-2, the V gene TRBV4-1; 7 bases are shared with TRBD1. The CDR3 runs 15 residues. Germline CDR1 is MGHRA and CDR2 is YSYEKL. The V segment lost 4 bases and the J segment 2 bases; nucleotides outside the gene matches: 7. The CDR3 is CASSPMTGINYGYTF. The CDR3 nucleotides are TGCGCCAGCAGCCCTATGACAGGGATAAACTATGGCTACACCTTC.

This chain uses TRBV18 with TRBJ1-6; 10 positions agree with TRBD1. V trimming: 3 bases; J trimming: 7 bases; junction bases outside the gene matches: 3. The CDR3 sequence is 15 residues long. CDR1 is KGHSH, CDR2 LQKENI, per germline. This CDR3 is CASSPGQGENSPLHF. The CDR3 bases are TGTGCCAGCTCACCCGGACAGGGGGAGAATTCACCCCTCCACTTT.

V gene TRBV30 combines with J gene TRBJ1-1, with a weak D call TRBD1 (5 bases). The CDR3 has 15 amino acids. V lost 1 base, J lost 0 bases, and 12 bases lay in between. The germline gives CDR1 GTSNPN, CDR2 SVGIG (reference sequence). The CDR3 nucleotides read TGTGCCTGGAGTGGCCAGACAGTTATGAACACTGAAGCTTTCTTT. Amino acids: CAWSGQTVMNTEAFF. The whole variable domain, remainder taken from reference TRBV30 and TRBJ1-1, is SQTIHQWPATLVQPVGSPLSLECTVEGTSNPNLYWYRQAAGRGLQLLFYSVGIGQISSEVPQNLSASRPQDRQFILSSKKLLLSDSGFYLCAWSGQTVMNTEAFFGQGTRLTVV.

V is TRBV27 and J is TRBJ1-5; no clear D. CDR1 and CDR2 (germline): MNHEY, SMNVEV (reference sequence). V shed 7 bases and J shed 6 bases, with 13 bases lying between them. This CDR3 contains 13 residues. The CDR3 DNA sequence: TGTGCCAGCACCTCGTTTCCAGGTCAGCCCCAGCATTTT. It codes for CASTSFPGQPQHF.

The chain joins TRBV19 to TRBJ2-1; the match to TRBD2 covers 12 bases. Germline trimming cut 3 bases from V and 6 bases from J; bases unmatched to any gene: 3. In germline, CDR1 is LNHDA, CDR2 SQIVND (reference sequence). The CDR3 totals 15 residues. The CDR3: CASSIASGRANEQFF. The CDR3 nucleotides are TGTGCCAGTAGTATTGCTAGCGGGAGGGCCAATGAGCAGTTCTTC.

The chain joins TRBV9 to TRBJ2-3; 8 bases line up with TRBD2. The CDR3 extends over 14 amino acids. In germline, CDR1 is SGDLS, CDR2 YYNGEE. V was clipped by 4 bases and J by 5 bases; unmatched bases: 6. For the CDR3, the DNA is TGTGCCAGCAGCTCCCGACTAGCGCGAGATACGCAGTATTTT. Its translation: CASSSRLARDTQYF.

CDR3 bases: TGCGCCAGCAGCCAACCGCTGGGAGTTGAGACCCAGTACTTC. Translation: CASSQPLGVETQYF. The chain is built from TRBV4-1 and TRBJ2-5, with D maybe TRBD2 (5 bases). CDR3 size: 14 residues. Germline V lookup: CDR1 MGHRA, CDR2 YSYEKL. Trimming took 2 bases from V and 5 from J, leaving 12 bases between them.